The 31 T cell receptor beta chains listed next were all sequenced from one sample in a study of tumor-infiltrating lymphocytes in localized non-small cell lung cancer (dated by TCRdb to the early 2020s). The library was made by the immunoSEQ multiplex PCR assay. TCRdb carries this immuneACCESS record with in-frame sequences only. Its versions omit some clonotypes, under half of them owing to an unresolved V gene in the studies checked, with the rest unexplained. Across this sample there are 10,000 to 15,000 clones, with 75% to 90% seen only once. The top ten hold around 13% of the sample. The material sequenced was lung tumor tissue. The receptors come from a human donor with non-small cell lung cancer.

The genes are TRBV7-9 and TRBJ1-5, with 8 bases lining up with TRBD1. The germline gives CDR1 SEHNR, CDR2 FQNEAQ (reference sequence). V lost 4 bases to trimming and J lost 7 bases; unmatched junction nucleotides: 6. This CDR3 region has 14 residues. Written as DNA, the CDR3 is TGTGCCAGCAGCTCTGGACAGGGAAAGCAGCCCCAGCATTTT. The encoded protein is CASSSGQGKQPQHF. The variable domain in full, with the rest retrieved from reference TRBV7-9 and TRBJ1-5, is DTGVSQNPRHKITKRGQNVTFRCDPISEHNRLYWYRQTLGQGPEFLTYFQNEAQLEKSRLLSDRFSAERPKGSFSTLEIQRTEQGDSAMYLCASSSGQGKQPQHFGDGTRLSIL.

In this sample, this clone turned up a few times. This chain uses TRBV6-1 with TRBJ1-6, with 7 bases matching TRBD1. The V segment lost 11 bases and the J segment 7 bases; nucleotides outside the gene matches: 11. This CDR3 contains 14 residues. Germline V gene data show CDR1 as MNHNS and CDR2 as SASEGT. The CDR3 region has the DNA TGTGCCTTCGCATCTAAGGACAGGAATTCACCCCTCCACTTT. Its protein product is CAFASKDRNSPLHF.

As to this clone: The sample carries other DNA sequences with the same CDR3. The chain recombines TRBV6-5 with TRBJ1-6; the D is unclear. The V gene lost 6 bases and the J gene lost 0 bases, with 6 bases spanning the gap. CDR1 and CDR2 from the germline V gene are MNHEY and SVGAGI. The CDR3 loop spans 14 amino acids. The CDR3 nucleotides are TGTGCCAGCAGAGGGAGCTCCTATAATTCACCCCTCCACTTT. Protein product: CASRGSSYNSPLHF.

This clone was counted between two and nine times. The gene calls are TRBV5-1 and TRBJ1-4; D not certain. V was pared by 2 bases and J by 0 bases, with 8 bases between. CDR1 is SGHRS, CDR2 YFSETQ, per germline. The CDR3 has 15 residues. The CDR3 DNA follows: TGCGCCAGCAGCTTCAATACTCCAACTAATGAAAAACTGTTTTTT. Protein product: CASSFNTPTNEKLFF.

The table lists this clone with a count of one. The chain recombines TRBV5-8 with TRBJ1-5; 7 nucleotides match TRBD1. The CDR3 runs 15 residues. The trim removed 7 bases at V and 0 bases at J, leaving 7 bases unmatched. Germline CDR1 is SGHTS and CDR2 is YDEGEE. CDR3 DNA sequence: TGTGCCAGCGGACTGGAGGGGGCTAGCAATCAGCCCCAGCATTTT. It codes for CASGLEGASNQPQHF.

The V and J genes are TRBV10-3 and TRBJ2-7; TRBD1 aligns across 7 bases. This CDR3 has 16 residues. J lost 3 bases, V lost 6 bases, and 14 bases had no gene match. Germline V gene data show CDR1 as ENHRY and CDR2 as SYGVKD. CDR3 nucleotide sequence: TGTGCCATCAGATACGGGACAGCCGCAGGACTCTACGAGCAGTACTTC. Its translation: CAIRYGTAAGLYEQYF.

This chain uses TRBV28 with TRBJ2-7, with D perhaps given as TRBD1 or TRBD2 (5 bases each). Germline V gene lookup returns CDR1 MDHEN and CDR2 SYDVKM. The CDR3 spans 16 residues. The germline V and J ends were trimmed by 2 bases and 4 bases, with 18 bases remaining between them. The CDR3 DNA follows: TGTGCCAGCAGTTTACACAGGTCGGGGTTATTATACGAGCAGTACTTC. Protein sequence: CASSLHRSGLLYEQYF. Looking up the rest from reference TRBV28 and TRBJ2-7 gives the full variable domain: DVKVTQSSRYLVKRTGEKVFLECVQDMDHENMFWYRQDPGLGLRLIYFSYDVKMKEKGDIPEGYSVSREKKERFSLILESASTNQTSMYLCASSLHRSGLLYEQYFGPGTRLTVT.

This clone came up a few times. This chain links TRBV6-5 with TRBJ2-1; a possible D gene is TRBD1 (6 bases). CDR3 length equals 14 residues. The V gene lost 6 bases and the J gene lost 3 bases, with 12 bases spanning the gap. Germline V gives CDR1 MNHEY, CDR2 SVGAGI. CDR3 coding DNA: TGTGCCAGCAGCTCTGAGGACAGCTACAATGAGCAGTTCTTC. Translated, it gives CASSSEDSYNEQFF.

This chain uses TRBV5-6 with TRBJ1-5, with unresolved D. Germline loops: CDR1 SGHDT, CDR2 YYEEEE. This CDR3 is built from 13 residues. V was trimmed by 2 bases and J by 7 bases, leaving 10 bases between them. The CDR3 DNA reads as TGTGCCAGCAGCTTAAGCTCGGGCCAGCCCCAGCATTTT. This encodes CASSLSSGQPQHF.

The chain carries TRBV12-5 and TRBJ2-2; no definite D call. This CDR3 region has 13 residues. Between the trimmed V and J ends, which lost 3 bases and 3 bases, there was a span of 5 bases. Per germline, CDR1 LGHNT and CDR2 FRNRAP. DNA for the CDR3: TGTGCTAGTGGTTTAAAAGACACCGGGGAGCTGTTTTTT. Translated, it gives CASGLKDTGELFF.

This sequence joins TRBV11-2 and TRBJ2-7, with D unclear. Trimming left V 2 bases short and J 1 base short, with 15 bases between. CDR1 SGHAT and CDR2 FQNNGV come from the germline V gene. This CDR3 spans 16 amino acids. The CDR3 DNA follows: TGTGCCAGCAGCTTAATAAAGTACGTATCTTCCTACGAGCAGTACTTC. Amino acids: CASSLIKYVSSYEQYF. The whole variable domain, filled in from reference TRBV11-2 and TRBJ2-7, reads EAGVAQSPRYKIIEKRQSVAFWCNPISGHATLYWYQQILGQGPKLLIQFQNNGVVDDSQLPKDRFSAERLKGVDSTLKIQPAKLEDSAVYLCASSLIKYVSSYEQYFGPGTRLTVT.

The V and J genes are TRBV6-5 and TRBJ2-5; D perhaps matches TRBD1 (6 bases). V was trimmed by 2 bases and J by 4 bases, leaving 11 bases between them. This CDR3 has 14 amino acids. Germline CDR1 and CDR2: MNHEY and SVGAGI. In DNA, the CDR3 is TGTGCCAGCAGTTACAGGGGGTTAAGAGAGACCCAGTACTTC. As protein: CASSYRGLRETQYF.

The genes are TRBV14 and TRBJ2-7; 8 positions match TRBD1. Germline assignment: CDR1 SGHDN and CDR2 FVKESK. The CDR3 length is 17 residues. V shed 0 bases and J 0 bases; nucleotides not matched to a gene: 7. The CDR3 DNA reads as TGTGCCAGCAGCCAAGACTTCAGGACAGGGCCCTCCTACGAGCAGTACTTC. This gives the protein CASSQDFRTGPSYEQYF.

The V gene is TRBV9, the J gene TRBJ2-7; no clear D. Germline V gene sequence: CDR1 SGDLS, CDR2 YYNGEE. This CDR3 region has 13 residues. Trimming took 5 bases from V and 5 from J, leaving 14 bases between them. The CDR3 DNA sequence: TGTGCCAGCAGTACCCCCCCAAGGAACGAGCAGTACTTC. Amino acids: CASSTPPRNEQYF.

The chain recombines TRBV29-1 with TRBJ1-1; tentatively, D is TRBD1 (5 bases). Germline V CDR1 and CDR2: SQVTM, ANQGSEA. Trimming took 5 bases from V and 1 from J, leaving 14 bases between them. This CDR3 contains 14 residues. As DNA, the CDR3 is TGCAGCGTTTCTTCCGGGACTCAGAACACTGAAGCTTTCTTT. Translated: CSVSSGTQNTEAFF. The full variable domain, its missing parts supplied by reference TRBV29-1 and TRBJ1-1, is SAVISQKPSRDICQRGTSLTIQCQVDSQVTMMFWYRQQPGQSLTLIATANQGSEATYESGFVIDKFPISRPNLTFSTLTVSNMSPEDSSIYLCSVSSGTQNTEAFFGQGTRLTVV.

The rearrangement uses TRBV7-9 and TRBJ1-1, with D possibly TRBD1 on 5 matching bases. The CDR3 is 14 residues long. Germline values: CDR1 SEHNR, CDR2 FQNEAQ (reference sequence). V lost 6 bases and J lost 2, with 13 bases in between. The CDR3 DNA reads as TGTGCCAGCAGTAGGGGAGGGGCCAACACTGAAGCTTTCTTT. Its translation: CASSRGGANTEAFF.

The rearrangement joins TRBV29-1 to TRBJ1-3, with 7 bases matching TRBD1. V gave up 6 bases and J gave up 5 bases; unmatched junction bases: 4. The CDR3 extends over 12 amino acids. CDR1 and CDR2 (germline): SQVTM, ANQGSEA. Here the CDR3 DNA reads TGCAGCGTCTCGACAGGGAGAAACACCATATATTTT. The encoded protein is CSVSTGRNTIYF.

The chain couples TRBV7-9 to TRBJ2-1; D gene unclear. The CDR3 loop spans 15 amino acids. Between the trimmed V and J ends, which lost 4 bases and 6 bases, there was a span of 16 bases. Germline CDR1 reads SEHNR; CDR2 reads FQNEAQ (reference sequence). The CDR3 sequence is CASSSSLGGFNEQFF. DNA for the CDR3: TGTGCCAGCAGCTCGTCGCTAGGCGGTTTCAATGAGCAGTTCTTC. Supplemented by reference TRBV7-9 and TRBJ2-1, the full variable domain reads DTGVSQNPRHKITKRGQNVTFRCDPISEHNRLYWYRQTLGQGPEFLTYFQNEAQLEKSRLLSDRFSAERPKGSFSTLEIQRTEQGDSAMYLCASSSSLGGFNEQFFGPGTRLTVL.

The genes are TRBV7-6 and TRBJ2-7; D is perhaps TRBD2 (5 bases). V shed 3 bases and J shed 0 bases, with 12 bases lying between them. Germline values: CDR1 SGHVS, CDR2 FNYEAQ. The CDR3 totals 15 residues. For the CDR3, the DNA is TGTGCCAGCAGCTTGAAGACGGGGAGCTCCTACGAGCAGTACTTC. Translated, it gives CASSLKTGSSYEQYF.

CDR3 coding DNA: TGTGCCACCAGCAGAGAGGGGGGATACTCTGGAAACACCATATATTTT. This gives the protein CATSREGGYSGNTIYF. V gene TRBV15 combines with J gene TRBJ1-3; D is perhaps TRBD1 (5 bases). Germline-derived CDR1 and CDR2 are LNHNV and YYDKDF (reference sequence). Trimming cost V 0 bases and J 0 bases, with 9 bases left between them. This CDR3 contains 16 residues.

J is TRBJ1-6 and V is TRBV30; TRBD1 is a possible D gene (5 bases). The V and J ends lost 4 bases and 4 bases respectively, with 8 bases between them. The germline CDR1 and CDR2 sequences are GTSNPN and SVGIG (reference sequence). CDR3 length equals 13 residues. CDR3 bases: TGTGCCTGGACGGACACTTATAATTCACCCCTCCACTTT. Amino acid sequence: CAWTDTYNSPLHF.

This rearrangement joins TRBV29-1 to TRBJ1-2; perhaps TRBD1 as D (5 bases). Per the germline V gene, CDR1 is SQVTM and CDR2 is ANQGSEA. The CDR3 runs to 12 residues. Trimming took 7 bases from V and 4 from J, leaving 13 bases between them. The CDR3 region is CSAWTSLYGYTF. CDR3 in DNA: TGCAGCGCCTGGACATCTCTCTATGGCTACACCTTC. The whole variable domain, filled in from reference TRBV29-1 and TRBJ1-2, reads SAVISQKPSRDICQRGTSLTIQCQVDSQVTMMFWYRQQPGQSLTLIATANQGSEATYESGFVIDKFPISRPNLTFSTLTVSNMSPEDSSIYLCSAWTSLYGYTFGSGTRLTVV.

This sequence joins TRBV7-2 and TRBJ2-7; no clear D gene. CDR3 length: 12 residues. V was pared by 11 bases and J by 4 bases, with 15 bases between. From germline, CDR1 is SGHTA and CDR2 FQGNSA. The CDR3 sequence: CASGLLSYEQYF. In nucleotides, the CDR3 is TGTGCCTCCGGCCTTTTGAGTTACGAGCAGTACTTC.

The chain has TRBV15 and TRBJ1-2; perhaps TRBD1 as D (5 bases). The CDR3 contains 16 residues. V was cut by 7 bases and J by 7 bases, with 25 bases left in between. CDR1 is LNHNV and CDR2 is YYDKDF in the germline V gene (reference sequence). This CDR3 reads CATNDHHQRGHGGYTF. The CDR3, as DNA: TGTGCCACCAACGACCACCATCAGCGGGGCCACGGTGGCTACACCTTC.

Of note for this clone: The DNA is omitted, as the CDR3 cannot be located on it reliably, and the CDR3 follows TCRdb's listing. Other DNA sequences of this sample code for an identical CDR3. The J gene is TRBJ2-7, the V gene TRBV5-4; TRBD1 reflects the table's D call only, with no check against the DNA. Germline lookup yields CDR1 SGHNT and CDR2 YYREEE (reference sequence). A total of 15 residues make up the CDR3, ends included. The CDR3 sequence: CASSLVGQGAYEQYF.

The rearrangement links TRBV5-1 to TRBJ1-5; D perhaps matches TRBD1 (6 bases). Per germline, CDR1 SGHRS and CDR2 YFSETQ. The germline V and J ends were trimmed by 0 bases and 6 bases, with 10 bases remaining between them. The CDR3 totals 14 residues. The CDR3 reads CASSLVMGAQPQHF. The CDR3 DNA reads TGCGCCAGCAGCTTGGTGATGGGGGCTCAGCCCCAGCATTTT. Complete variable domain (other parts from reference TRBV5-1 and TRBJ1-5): KAGVTQTPRYLIKTRGQQVTLSCSPISGHRSVSWYQQTPGQGLQFLFEYFSETQRNKGNFPGRFSGRQFSNSRSEMNVSTLELGDSALYLCASSLVMGAQPQHFGDGTRLSIL.

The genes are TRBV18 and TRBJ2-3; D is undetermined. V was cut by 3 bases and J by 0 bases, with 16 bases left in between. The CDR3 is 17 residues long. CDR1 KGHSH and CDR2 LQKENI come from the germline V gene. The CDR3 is CASSPWIAIRSTDTQYF. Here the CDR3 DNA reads TGTGCCAGCTCACCCTGGATCGCCATACGCAGCACAGATACGCAGTATTTT. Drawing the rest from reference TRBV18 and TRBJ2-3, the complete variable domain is NAGVMQNPRHLVRRRGQEARLRCSPMKGHSHVYWYRQLPEEGLKFMVYLQKENIIDESGMPKERFSAEFPKEGPSILRIQQVVRGDSAAYFCASSPWIAIRSTDTQYFGPGTRLTVL.

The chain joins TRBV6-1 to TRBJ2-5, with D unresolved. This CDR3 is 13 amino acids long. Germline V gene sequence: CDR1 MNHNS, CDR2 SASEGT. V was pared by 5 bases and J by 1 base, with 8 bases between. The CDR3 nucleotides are TGTGCCAGCAGTTGGGCAGTCCAAGAGACCCAGTACTTC. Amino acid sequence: CASSWAVQETQYF.

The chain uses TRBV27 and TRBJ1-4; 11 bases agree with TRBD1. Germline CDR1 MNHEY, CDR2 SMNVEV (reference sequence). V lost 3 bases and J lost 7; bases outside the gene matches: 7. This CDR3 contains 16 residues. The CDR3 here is CASSFGQGALGEKLFF. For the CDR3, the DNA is TGTGCCAGCAGTTTCGGACAGGGGGCGTTGGGTGAAAAACTGTTTTTT.

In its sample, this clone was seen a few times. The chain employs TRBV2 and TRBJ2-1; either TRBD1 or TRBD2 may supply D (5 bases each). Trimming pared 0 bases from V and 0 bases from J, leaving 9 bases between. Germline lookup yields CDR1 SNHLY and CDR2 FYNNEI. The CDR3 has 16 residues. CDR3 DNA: TGTGCCAGCAGTGAAGCGGCAGGGAGCTCCTACAATGAGCAGTTCTTC. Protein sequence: CASSEAAGSSYNEQFF.

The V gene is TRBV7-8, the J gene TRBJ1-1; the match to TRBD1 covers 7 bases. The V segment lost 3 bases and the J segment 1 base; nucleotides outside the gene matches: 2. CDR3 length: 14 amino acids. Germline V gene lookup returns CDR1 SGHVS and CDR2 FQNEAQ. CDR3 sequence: CASSFGTANTEAFF. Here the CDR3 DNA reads TGTGCCAGCAGCTTCGGGACAGCGAACACTGAAGCTTTCTTT. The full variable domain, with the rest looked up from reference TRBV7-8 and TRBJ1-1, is GAGVSQSPRYKVAKRGQDVALRCDPISGHVSLFWYQQALGQGPEFLTYFQNEAQLDKSGLPSDRFFAERPEGSVSTLKIQRTQQEDSAVYLCASSFGTANTEAFFGQGTRLTVV.